This entry describes one T cell receptor (beta chain). This clone's antigen is unknown. No base quality values were provided; no much bigger clone lies one nucleotide off. TCRbeta CDR3 regions were amplified from genomic DNA by means of the immunoSEQ Assay, a bias-controlled multiplex PCR. Per the authors' processing: Nucleated cell counts per sample were estimated from amplification of reference gene primers within the assay. Sequence reads were collapsed and filtered to measure the absolute abundance of every unique TCRbeta CDR3 rearrangement. Productive Simpson clonality was computed per sample as the square root of Simpson's diversity index over productive rearrangements. TCRdb carries this immuneACCESS record with in-frame sequences only. Its versions omit some clonotypes, under half of them owing to an unresolved V gene in the studies checked, with the rest unexplained. That table is the source of V, J and clone size, and D and trimming were worked out from the DNA. The sample table contains 110,000 to 150,000 clones; only one count was recorded for approximately 86% of them. Clones ranked in the top ten supply approximately 1.8% of the sample.

Collaborating institutions collected whole blood in K2EDTA tubes following their own protocols. For TCRbeta analysis, collaborators shipped samples as frozen whole blood, isolated PBMCs, or DNA extracted from either of those sample types. For this chain, trimming is 4 bases at the V end and 9 bases at the J end, and the number of junction bases without a gene match is 9. From the cysteine up to the phenylalanine, the CDR3 has a length of 14 residues. Only the CDR3 part of the read is kept: 42 bases, read in frame from the first base. Reading the germline V gene (reference sequence) gives CDR1 LNHDA and CDR2 SQIVND. The sample originates from a study of blood T cell repertoires in COVID-19 (dated by TCRdb to about 2020). The study in broad terms: Samples covering the acute and convalescent phases of COVID-19 were provided by collaborators in the United States, Italy and Spain. The material from the prospective study consisted of cDNA or gDNA derived from T cells, B-cell-depleted T cells, or PBMCs. The dataset comprised deeply sampled blood TCRbeta repertoires from subjects exposed to, actively infected with, or recovered from COVID-19. The repertoires were released in a freely available public database meant as a resource for research on the immune response to SARS-CoV-2. The samples were drawn from two sources: the first 160 participants of the ongoing ImmuneRACE study, and some 1,300 subjects contributed by 6 global collaborators. The sample metadata nearly always contained a de-identified subject ID, COVID-19 status, age in years and sex. HLA class I and class II types, where available, came from metadata supplied by the sample provider rather than from assay-based typing.

The paper's findings and limits, for the study overall: The quantity of clinical and demographic metadata differed by source and by participant and was supplied without curation.

This TCR was recovered from a man between 70 and 80 years old with acute or convalescent COVID-19. The sequence links TRBV19 to TRBJ1-5; TRBD1 matches 7 bases in the middle. The sequenced sample was peripheral blood. The DNA reads as follows: TGTGCCAGTAGTAGGGGGGACAGCTCATGGCCCCAGCATTTT. This translates into CASSRGDSSWPQHF. Reference TRBV19 and TRBJ1-5 proteins supply the regions before and after the CDR3; the full variable domain is: DGGITQSPKYLFRKEGQNVTLSCEQNLNHDAMYWYRQDPGQGLRLIYYSQIVNDFQKGDIAEGYSVSREKKESFPLTVTSAQKNPTAFYLCASSRGDSSWPQHFGDGTRLSIL.